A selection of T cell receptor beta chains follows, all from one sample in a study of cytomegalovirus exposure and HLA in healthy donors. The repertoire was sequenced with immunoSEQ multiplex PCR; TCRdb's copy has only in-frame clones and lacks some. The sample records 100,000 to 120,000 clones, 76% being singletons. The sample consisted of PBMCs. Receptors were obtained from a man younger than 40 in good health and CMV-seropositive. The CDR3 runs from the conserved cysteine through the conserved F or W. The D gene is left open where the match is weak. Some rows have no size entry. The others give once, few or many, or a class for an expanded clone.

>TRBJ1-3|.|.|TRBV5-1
TGCGCCAGCAGCTTGGGGAGCTCTGGAAACACCATATATTTT
CASSLGSSGNTIYF
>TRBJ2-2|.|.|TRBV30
TGTGCCTGGAACACAGGGGAGGCCGGGGAGCTGTTTTTT
CAWNTGEAGELFF
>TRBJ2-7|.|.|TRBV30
TGTGCTTCCCGGACAGCCTACGAGCAGTACTTC
CASRTAYEQYF
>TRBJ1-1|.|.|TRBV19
TGTGCCAGTAGTATATGGGGGCAGGGGCCCGGAGCTTTCTTT
CASSIWGQGPGAFF
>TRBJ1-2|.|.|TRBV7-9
TGTGCCAGCAGCACAATATCGCGGGGTGCGATTTATGGCTACACCTTC
CASSTISRGAIYGYTF
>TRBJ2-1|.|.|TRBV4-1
TGCGCCAGCAGCCTTTCCTCGGGGGTCTTCTACAATGAGCAGTTCTTC
CASSLSSGVFYNEQFF
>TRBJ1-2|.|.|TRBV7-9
TGTGCCAGCAGCTTCTACCCGATTTTCGAAGAAGAACCTTATGGCTACACCTTC
CASSFYPIFEEEPYGYTF
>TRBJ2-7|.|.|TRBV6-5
TGTGCCAGCAGCTGGGACAACTACTACGAGCAGTACTTC
CASSWDNYYEQYF
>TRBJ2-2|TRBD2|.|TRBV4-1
TGCGCCAGCAGTCAGAGCGGGATCACCGGGGAGCTGTTTTTT
CASSQSGITGELFF
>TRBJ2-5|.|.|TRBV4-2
TGTGCCAGCAGCCAAGATGGGGCAGGGTCGGGTGAGACCCAGTACTTC
CASSQDGAGSGETQYF
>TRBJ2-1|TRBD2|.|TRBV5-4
TGTGCCAGCAGCTCTGCGACTAGCGGGTCTGTGAATGAGCAGTTCTTC
CASSSATSGSVNEQFF
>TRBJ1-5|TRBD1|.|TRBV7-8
TGTGCCAGCAGCCCCCTGGCGGCAGGGGGGTTCGAAAACCAGCCCCAGCATTTT
CASSPLAAGGFENQPQHF
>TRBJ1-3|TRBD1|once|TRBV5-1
TGCGCCAGCAGCAGGGACAGGGGGAGTGGAAACACCATATATTTT
CASSRDRGSGNTIYF
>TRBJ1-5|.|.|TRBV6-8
TGTGCCAGCAGTTATGGAACAGAATATCAGCCCCAGCATTTT
CASSYGTEYQPQHF
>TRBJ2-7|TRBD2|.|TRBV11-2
TGTGCCAGCAGCTTAGGGGGGGGGAGCTCCTACGAGCAGTACTTC
CASSLGGGSSYEQYF
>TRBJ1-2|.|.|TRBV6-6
TGTGCCAGCAGTTATGGGGGAGGCGGCTACACCTTC
CASSYGGGGYTF
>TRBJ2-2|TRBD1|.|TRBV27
TGTGCCAGCAGCCCCGGACAGGGGGCTTACGGGGAGCTGTTTTTT
CASSPGQGAYGELFF
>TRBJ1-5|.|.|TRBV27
TGTGCCAGCAGTTTAGCAGGGGGCAATCAGCCCCAGCATTTT
CASSLAGGNQPQHF
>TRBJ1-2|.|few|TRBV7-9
TGTGCCAGCAGTCCCCCCGGGACATCGTTCTATGGCTACACCTTC
CASSPPGTSFYGYTF
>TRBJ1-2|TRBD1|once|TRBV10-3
TGTGCCTCTCGGACAGGGTTAGGCTACACCTTC
CASRTGLGYTF
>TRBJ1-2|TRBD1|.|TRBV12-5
TGTGCTAGTGGTTTGGGCAGGGGGCTAGACGGCTACACCTTC
CASGLGRGLDGYTF
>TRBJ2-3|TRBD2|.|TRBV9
TGTGCCAGCAGCGAAACTAGCGGGGTCACAGATACGCAGTATTTT
CASSETSGVTDTQYF
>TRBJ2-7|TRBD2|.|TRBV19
TGTGCCACTCAGGCGGGGCGGGGGGCCTCCTACGAGCAGTACTTC
CATQAGRGASYEQYF
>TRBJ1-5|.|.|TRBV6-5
TGTGCCAGCAGCCCCGTAGGGGGTTTAGATCAGCCCCAGCATTTT
CASSPVGGLDQPQHF
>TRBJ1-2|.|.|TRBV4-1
TGCGCCAGCAGCCCCCAGGGCGACGTTGGCTACACCTTC
CASSPQGDVGYTF
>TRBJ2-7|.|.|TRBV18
TGTGCCAGCTCACCTACAGGAAACGAGCAGTACTTC
CASSPTGNEQYF
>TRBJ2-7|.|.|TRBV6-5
TGTGCCAGCAGCCGGGACACCCTGTCCTACGAGCAGTACTTC
CASSRDTLSYEQYF
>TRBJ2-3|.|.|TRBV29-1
TGCAGCGAAGGACAGTCTCTAGGCACAGATACGCAGTATTTT
CSEGQSLGTDTQYF
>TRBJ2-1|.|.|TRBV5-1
TGCGCCAGCAGCCCCGGCCAGGACTCCCGTGGCAATGAGCAGTTCTTC
CASSPGQDSRGNEQFF
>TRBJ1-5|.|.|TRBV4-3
TGCGCCAGCAGCCAAGAGTGGCCCATGGAATCAGGACAGCCCCAGCATTTT
CASSQEWPMESGQPQHF
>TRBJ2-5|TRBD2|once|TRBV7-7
TGTGCCAGCAGCCGGTCCCCAGCGGGGGGGCCCGGGGAGACCCAGTACTTC
CASSRSPAGGPGETQYF
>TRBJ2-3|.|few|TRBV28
TGTGCCAGCAGCCCCCACTTGACCGGGGAAGATACGCAGTATTTT
CASSPHLTGEDTQYF
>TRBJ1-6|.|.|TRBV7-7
TGTGCCAGCAGCCGCAAGTCCCGGCGGACAGCAGCTATAGGCTCCTATAATTCACCCCTCCACTTT
CASSRKSRRTAAIGSYNSPLHF
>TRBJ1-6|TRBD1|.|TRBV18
TGTGCCAGCTCACGGGACAGATCACCCCTCCACTTT
CASSRDRSPLHF
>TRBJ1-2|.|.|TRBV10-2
TGCGCCAGCAGCATCAGGCCCTCTAACTATGGCTACACCTTC
CASSIRPSNYGYTF
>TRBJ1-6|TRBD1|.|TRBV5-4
TGTGCCAGCAGCGCCGGGACAGGGGGTCTCCACTTT
CASSAGTGGLHF
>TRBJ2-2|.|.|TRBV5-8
TGTGCCAGCAGCCCGACAGTGCGCCCCGGGGAGCTGTTTTTT
CASSPTVRPGELFF
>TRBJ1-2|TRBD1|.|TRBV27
TGTGCCAGCAGTCCCCGACAGGGGGACAACTATGGCTACACCTTC
CASSPRQGDNYGYTF
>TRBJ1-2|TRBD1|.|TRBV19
TGTGCCAGTAGCCTTGGGGTATTACAGGGGGCGCGAGATAGCTACACCTTC
CASSLGVLQGARDSYTF
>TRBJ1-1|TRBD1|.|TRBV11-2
TGTGCCAGCAGCTCCGCCCGGGACAGGGAGAGGTGGGCTTTCTTT
CASSSARDRERWAFF